Listed here are 19 T cell receptor beta chains from one sample, sequenced in a study of blood T cells in healthy people across ages. PCR was performed a second time for roughly 6 to 12 cycles using a sample-barcoded 5' primer and a J-beta primer mix. TCRdb redid the calling of the 5' RACE reads with MiXCR, one entry per CDR3 protein. The sample shows fewer than 2,000,000 distinct CDR3 sequences, about 35% of them seen only once. The sample consisted of blood. All receptors come from a woman aged 25 to 39 in good health.

V usage is TRBV7-2 and J usage is TRBJ2-4; 16 bases fit TRBD2. The trim removed 0 bases at V and 9 bases at J, leaving 5 bases unmatched. In germline, CDR1 is SGHTA, CDR2 FQGNSA. CDR3 length: 17 amino acids. CDR3 amino acids: CASSLAGTSGRGGIQYF. The CDR3 bases are TGTGCCAGCAGCTTAGCCGGGACTAGCGGGAGGGGGGGCATTCAGTACTTC.

This chain uses TRBV20-1 with TRBJ2-3; 8 nucleotides line up with TRBD2. This CDR3 has 15 residues. V shed 6 bases, J shed 6 bases, and the junction held 14 bases outside the gene matches. Looked up from germline, CDR1 is DFQATT and CDR2 is SNEGSKA (reference sequence). The CDR3 nucleotides are TGCAGTGCAAGCCGGGGGGGGGTCAGGGTGGATACGCAGTATTTT. Its translation: CSASRGGVRVDTQYF.

Turning to this clonotype: A single base separates this from a much larger clone, so it may be a read error. This chain connects TRBV20-1 to TRBJ2-7; D is perhaps TRBD2 (5 bases). The CDR3 has 11 residues. With 7 bases removed from V and 6 bases from J, the gap between germline ends came to 13 bases. Germline CDR1 and CDR2: DFQATT and SNEGSKA (reference sequence). The CDR3 DNA sequence: TGCAGTGTGCAGTGGACTCCCGAGCAGTACTTC. This codes for CSVQWTPEQYF.

V is TRBV4-2 and J is TRBJ2-2, with a possible D match to TRBD1 (5 bases). Per the germline V gene, CDR1 is LGHNA and CDR2 is YNFKEQ. Trimming removed 0 bases from V and 4 bases from J, with 15 bases in between. CDR3 length: 17 amino acids. CDR3: CASSQDLGPGSTGELFF. The CDR3 nucleotides read TGTGCCAGCAGCCAAGATCTGGGGCCAGGAAGCACCGGGGAGCTGTTTTTT.

This clonotype was observed many times. J is TRBJ2-3 and V is TRBV4-2, with 9 bases identical to TRBD2. Per the germline V gene, CDR1 is LGHNA and CDR2 is YNFKEQ. After removal of 4 bases from V and 3 bases from J, the junction contained 2 bases not matched to a gene. This CDR3 spans 14 amino acids. The CDR3 DNA sequence: TGTGCCAGCAGCCGGACTAGCGAGACAGATACGCAGTATTTT. It translates to CASSRTSETDTQYF.

This clonotype was seen only a few times. The junction does not match germline at one end; this may be a read error. This chain connects TRBV4-1 to TRBJ2-7; a weak D match, TRBD1 (6 bases). CDR3 length equals 13 residues. Germline loops: CDR1 MGHRA, CDR2 YSYEKL. The CDR3, as DNA: TGCGCCAGCAGCCCTGCGGACAGTTACGGGCAGTACTTC. This codes for CASSPADSYGQYF.

This chain uses TRBV9 with TRBJ2-6; 7 bases match TRBD1. The CDR3 length is 18 residues. Germline CDR1 reads SGDLS; CDR2 reads YYNGEE. Trimming took 3 bases from V and 0 from J; bases not matched to a gene: 9. CDR3 bases: TGTGCCAGCAGCGGAGGACAGGTAGGGGGCTCTGGGGCCAACGTCCTGACTTTC. Its translation is CASSGGQVGGSGANVLTF. Together with reference TRBV9 and TRBJ2-6, the CDR3 gives the full variable domain: DSGVTQTPKHLITATGQRVTLRCSPRSGDLSVYWYQQSLDQGLQFLIQYYNGEERAKGNILERFSAQQFPDLHSELNLSSLELGDSALYFCASSGGQVGGSGANVLTFGAGSRLTVL.

The J gene is TRBJ1-5, the V gene TRBV7-2; 12 positions match TRBD1. J gave up 6 bases and V 3 bases, and 6 bases lay outside the gene matches. This CDR3 spans 16 amino acids. Germline V gene lookup returns CDR1 SGHTA and CDR2 FQGNSA. Written as DNA, the CDR3 is TGTGCCAGCAGCTTGACCGGGACAGGGGGCATTCAGCCCCAGCATTTT. Translated, it gives CASSLTGTGGIQPQHF. Variable domain in full (rest from reference TRBV7-2 and TRBJ1-5): GAGVSQSPSNKVTEKGKDVELRCDPISGHTALYWYRQSLGQGLEFLIYFQGNSAPDKSGLPSDRFSAERTGGSVSTLTIQRTQQEDSAVYLCASSLTGTGGIQPQHFGDGTRLSIL.

This clonotype has a handful of counts. The chain links TRBV20-1 to TRBJ2-1; D may be TRBD1 (6 bases). Germline V gives CDR1 DFQATT, CDR2 SNEGSKA (reference sequence). Trimming took off 5 bases at V and 3 bases at J, with 14 bases between the two ends. The CDR3 is 14 amino acids. The CDR3 loop reads CSAPNRVGYNEQFF. CDR3 DNA sequence: TGCAGTGCTCCCAACAGGGTTGGCTACAATGAGCAGTTCTTC.

This clonotype was recorded at least ten times. This chain links TRBV7-2 with TRBJ2-5; D is perhaps TRBD2 (7 bases). The germline V gene encodes CDR1 SGHTA and CDR2 FQGNSA. Trimming shortened V by 6 bases and J by 2 bases, and 13 bases separated the two germline ends. The CDR3 extends over 14 amino acids. CDR3 DNA: TGTGCCAGCAGTTTACAGGGAGGGCAAGAGACCCAGTACTTC. Translation: CASSLQGGQETQYF.

This clonotype appeared a few times. The chain joins TRBV12-3 or TRBV12-4 to TRBJ1-2, with no clear D. The germline V and J ends were trimmed by 3 bases and 7 bases, with 9 bases remaining between them. This CDR3 region has 12 residues. CDR3 in amino acids: CASSFSAAGYTF. The CDR3 DNA reads as TGTGCCAGCAGTTTTTCAGCTGCTGGCTACACCTTC.

This clonotype has just one count. This chain connects TRBV27 to TRBJ1-1; D not resolved. Germline V lookup: CDR1 MNHEY, CDR2 SMNVEV (reference sequence). The germline V and J ends were trimmed by 4 bases and 7 bases, with 13 bases remaining between them. The CDR3 loop spans 13 amino acids. CDR3 in amino acids: CASSSNVDREAFF. In DNA, the CDR3 is TGTGCCAGCAGTTCCAATGTGGATCGTGAAGCTTTCTTT.

This clonotype was observed a few times. V is TRBV7-9 and J is TRBJ2-7, with 7 bases matching TRBD1. Germline V lookup: CDR1 SEHNR, CDR2 FQNEAQ (reference sequence). The CDR3 runs 12 residues. V lost 5 bases and J lost 6; bases outside the gene matches: 4. The CDR3 protein is CASSTGQLEQYF. Here the CDR3 DNA reads TGTGCCAGCAGCACGGGACAGCTCGAGCAGTACTTC.

The table lists this clonotype with a few counts. This rearrangement joins TRBV20-1 to TRBJ1-6; D unclear. V was trimmed by 3 bases and J by 7 bases, leaving 7 bases between them. This CDR3 contains 12 residues. Germline assignment: CDR1 DFQATT and CDR2 SNEGSKA (reference sequence). For the CDR3, the DNA is TGCAGTGCTAGTCTGATGAATTCACCCCTCCACTTT. Translation gives CSASLMNSPLHF.

The chain is built from TRBV6-1 and TRBJ1-1; no firm D call. The germline V gene has CDR1 MNHNS and CDR2 SASEGT. This CDR3 region has 13 residues. With 0 bases removed from V and 3 bases from J, the gap between germline ends came to 5 bases. For the CDR3, the DNA is TGTGCCAGCAGTGAAGCCAGCTACACTGAAGCTTTCTTT. This sequence encodes CASSEASYTEAFF.

The V and J genes are TRBV28 and TRBJ2-4; D possibly uses TRBD1 or TRBD2 (5 bases each). CDR1 is MDHEN, CDR2 SYDVKM, per germline. The germline V and J ends were trimmed by 7 bases and 6 bases, with 13 bases remaining between them. This CDR3 is 13 amino acids long. In nucleotides, the CDR3 is TGTGCCAGCATGCCGCCGGGGACAAACATTCAGTACTTC. Amino acids: CASMPPGTNIQYF.

The table lists this clonotype with a few counts. The chain carries TRBV10-3 and TRBJ2-3, with D perhaps matching TRBD1 (6 bases). This CDR3 contains 12 residues. V lost 10 bases and J 3 bases, leaving 11 bases between the germline ends. Germline-derived CDR1 and CDR2 are ENHRY and SYGVKD. CDR3 loop: CASKQGTDTQYF. CDR3 in DNA: TGTGCCAGCAAGCAGGGGACAGATACGCAGTATTTT.

The chain uses TRBV6-1 and TRBJ2-5; 7 nucleotides match TRBD1. CDR3 length: 13 amino acids. Germline lookup yields CDR1 MNHNS and CDR2 SASEGT. V lost 7 bases to trimming and J lost 5 bases; unmatched junction nucleotides: 7. CDR3 coding DNA: TGTGCCAGCATCCAGACAGGGATGGAGACCCAGTACTTC. As protein: CASIQTGMETQYF.

This clonotype has just one count. The rearrangement joins TRBV20-1 to TRBJ1-5; 8 bases are shared with TRBD1. Germline lookup yields CDR1 DFQATT and CDR2 SNEGSKA (reference sequence). This CDR3 contains 14 residues. The trim removed 3 bases at V and 6 bases at J, leaving 7 bases unmatched. In nucleotides, the CDR3 is TGCAGTGCTAGGGGATCCCAGGGGGCTCAGCCCCAGCATTTT. It codes for CSARGSQGAQPQHF.